The clone carrying this T cell receptor beta chain was seen at least ten times. The entry originates in a study of regulatory T cells in long-lasting Graves disease. The CDR3 length is 14 residues. Per the germline V gene, CDR1 is WSHSY and CDR2 is SAAADI. Germline trimming cut 4 bases from V and 7 bases from J; bases unmatched to any gene: 4. Arm-PCR of CDR3 regions and iRepertoire HTBI primers were the basis on which TCR beta libraries were built. Via MiXCR, TCRdb re-called the multiplex PCR reads, giving one row per CDR3 protein. The data contain about 470,000 distinct CDR3 sequences, more than 13% of them singletons. As to time point: newly diagnosed GD, antithyroid drugs for less than 3 months. Extracted PBMC RNA gave rise to the TCR library. This same sample was also part of a study on T cells in Graves' hyperthyroidism and ophthalmopathy. That source reports: Progression to ophthalmopathy was predicted a median of approximately 6.4 months early.

The sequences come from peripheral blood mononuclear cells (PBMCs), collected at new diagnosis, from a patient treated with antithyroid drugs. This receptor was identified in a woman under 40 with Graves disease. J is TRBJ2-1 and V is TRBV10-2; 10 nucleotides match TRBD2. The CDR3 loop is CASSALAGVNEQFF. The CDR3 region has the DNA TGCGCCAGCAGTGCTCTAGCGGGAGTGAATGAGCAGTTCTTC.